What follows is one T cell receptor beta chain and its context. This record comes from a study of blood T cell repertoires in COVID-19. Germline-derived CDR1 and CDR2 are MNHEY and SVGAGI. CDR3 length equals 14 residues. Trimming shortened V by 7 bases and J by 5 bases, and 15 bases separated the two germline ends. Only in-frame clones appear in the TCRdb table, and some are missing; sequencing was by immunoSEQ multiplex PCR. The sample gives a few hundred thousand clones, around 87% of which show up once; about 8% is in the top ten. The chain carries TRBV6-5 and TRBJ1-5; tentative D call: TRBD1 (6 bases). Sequenced: peripheral blood. The TCR comes from a woman aged 45 to 65 who had recovered from COVID-19. The CDR3 protein is CASKTGNGHQPQHF. Here the CDR3 DNA reads TGTGCCAGCAAAACAGGGAACGGCCATCAGCCCCAGCATTTT.